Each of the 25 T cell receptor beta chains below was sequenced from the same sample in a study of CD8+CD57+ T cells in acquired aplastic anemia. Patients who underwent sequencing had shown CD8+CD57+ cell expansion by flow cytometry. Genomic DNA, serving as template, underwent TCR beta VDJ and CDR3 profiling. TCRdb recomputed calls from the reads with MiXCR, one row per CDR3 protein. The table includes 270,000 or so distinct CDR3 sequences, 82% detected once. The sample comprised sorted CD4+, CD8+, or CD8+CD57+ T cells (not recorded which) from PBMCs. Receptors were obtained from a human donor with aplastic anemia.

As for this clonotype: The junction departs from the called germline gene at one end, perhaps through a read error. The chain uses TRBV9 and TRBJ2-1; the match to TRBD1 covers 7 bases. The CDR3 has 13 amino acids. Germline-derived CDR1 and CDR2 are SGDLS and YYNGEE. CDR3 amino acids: CASSVSTGSEPQF. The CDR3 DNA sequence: TGTGCCAGCAGCGTCTCGACAGGGTCAGAGCCCCAGTTC.

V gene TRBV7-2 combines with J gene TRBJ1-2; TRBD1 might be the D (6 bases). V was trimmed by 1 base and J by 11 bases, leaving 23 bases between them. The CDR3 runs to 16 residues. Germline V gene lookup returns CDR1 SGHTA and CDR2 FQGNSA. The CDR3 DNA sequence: TGTGCCAGCAGCTTAGAGGGGGGCCCCGTCGCGCAGTATTACACCTTC. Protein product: CASSLEGGPVAQYYTF.

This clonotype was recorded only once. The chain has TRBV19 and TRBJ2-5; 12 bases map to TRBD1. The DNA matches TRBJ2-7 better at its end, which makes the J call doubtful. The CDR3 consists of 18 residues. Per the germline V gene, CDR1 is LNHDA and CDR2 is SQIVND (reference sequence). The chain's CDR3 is CASSIVSGGTGGFYEQYF. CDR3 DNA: TGTGCCAGTAGTATAGTGTCGGGAGGGACAGGGGGCTTCTACGAGCAGTACTTC.

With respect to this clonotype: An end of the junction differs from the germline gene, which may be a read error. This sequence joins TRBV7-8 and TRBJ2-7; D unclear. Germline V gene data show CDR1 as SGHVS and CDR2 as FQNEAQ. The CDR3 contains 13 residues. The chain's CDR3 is CASTYAEGPDTQF. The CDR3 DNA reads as TGTGCCAGCACCTACGCGGAAGGACCCGATACGCAGTTT.

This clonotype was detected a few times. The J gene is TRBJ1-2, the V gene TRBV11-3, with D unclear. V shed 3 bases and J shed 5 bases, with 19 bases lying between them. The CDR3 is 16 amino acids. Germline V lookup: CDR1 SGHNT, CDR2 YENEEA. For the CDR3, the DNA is TGTGCCAGCAGCTTGGATCTGGCCGGGCTCGTATATGGCTACACCTTC. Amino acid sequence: CASSLDLAGLVYGYTF.

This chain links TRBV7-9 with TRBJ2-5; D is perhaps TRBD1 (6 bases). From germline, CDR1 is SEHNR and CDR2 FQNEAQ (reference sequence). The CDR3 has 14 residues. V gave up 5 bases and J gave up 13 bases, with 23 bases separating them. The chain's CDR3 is CASSIEGVYDNTYF. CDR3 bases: TGTGCCAGCAGCATAGAGGGGGTGTATGACAACACGTACTTC.

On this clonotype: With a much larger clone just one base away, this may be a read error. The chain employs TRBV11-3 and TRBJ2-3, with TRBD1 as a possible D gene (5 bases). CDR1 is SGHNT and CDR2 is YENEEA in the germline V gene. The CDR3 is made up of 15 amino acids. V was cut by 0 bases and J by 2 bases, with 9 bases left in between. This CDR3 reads CASSLDVTVTDTQYF. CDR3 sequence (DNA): TGTGCCAGCAGCTTAGATGTGACAGTCACAGATACGCAGTATTTT.

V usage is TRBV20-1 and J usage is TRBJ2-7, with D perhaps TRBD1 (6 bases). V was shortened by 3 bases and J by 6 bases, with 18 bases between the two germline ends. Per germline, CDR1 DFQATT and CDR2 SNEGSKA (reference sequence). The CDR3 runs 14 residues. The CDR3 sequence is CSASHGQRPGEQYF. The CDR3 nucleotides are TGCAGTGCTAGCCACGGACAGCGGCCAGGCGAGCAGTACTTC.

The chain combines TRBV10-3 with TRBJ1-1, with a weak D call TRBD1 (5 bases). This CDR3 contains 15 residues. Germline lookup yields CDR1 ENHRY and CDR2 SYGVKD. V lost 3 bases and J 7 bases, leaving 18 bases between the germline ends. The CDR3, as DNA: TGTGCCATCAGTGAAACCCTCGCAACAGGCATTGAAGCTTTCTTT. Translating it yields CAISETLATGIEAFF.

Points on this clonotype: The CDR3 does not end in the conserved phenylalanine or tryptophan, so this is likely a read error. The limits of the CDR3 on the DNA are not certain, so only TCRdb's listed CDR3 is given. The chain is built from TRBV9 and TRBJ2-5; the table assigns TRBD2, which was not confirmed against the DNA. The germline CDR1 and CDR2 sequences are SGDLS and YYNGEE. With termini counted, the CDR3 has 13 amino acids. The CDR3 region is CASSGLAVNTQEL.

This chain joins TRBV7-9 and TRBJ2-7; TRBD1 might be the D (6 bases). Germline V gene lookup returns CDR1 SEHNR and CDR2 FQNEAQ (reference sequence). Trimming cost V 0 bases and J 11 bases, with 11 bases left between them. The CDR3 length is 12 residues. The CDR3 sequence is CASSLASYREYF. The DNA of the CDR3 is TGTGCCAGCAGCTTAGCCAGCTACAGGGAGTACTTC.

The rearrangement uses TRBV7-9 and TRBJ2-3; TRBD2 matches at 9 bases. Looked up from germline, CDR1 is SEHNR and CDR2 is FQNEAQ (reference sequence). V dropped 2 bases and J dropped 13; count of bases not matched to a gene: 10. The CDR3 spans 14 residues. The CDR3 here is CASSLQRSGGSEYF. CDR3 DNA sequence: TGTGCCAGCAGCTTACAAAGAAGCGGGGGGAGCGAGTATTTT.

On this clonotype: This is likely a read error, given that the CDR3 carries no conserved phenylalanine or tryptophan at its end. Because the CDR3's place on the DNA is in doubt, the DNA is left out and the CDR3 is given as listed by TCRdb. The CDR3 sequence: CASGDEGTDTQTH. This sequence joins TRBV7-3 and TRBJ2-3; the table names TRBD1, a call not compared with the DNA. CDR1 and CDR2 from the germline V gene are SGHTA and FQGTGA. The CDR3 has 13 amino acids, counting both end residues.

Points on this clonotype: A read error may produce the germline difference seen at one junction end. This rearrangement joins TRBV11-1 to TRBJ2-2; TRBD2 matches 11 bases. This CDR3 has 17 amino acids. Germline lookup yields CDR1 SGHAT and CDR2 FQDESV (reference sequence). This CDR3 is CAGSFIRLAGSTGELFF. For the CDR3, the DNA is TGTGCCGGCAGTTTCATACGACTAGCGGGGAGCACCGGGGAGCTGTTTTTT.

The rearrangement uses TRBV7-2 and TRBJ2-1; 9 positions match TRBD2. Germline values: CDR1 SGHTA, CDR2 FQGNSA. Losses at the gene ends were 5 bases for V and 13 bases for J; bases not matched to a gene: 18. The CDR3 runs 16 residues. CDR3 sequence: CASSAQRSGGSKTQFF. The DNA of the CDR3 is TGTGCCAGCAGCGCCCAAAGAAGCGGGGGGAGCAAAACCCAGTTCTTC.

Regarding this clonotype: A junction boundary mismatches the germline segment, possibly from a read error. For the CDR3, the DNA is TGTGCCGGCAGGTTAGCTCTGACAGCCCAGTACTTC. It specifies CAGRLALTAQYF. The genes are TRBV11-3 and TRBJ2-5; D is possibly TRBD1 (5 bases). Germline V gene data show CDR1 as SGHNT and CDR2 as YENEEA. The CDR3 sequence is 12 residues long.

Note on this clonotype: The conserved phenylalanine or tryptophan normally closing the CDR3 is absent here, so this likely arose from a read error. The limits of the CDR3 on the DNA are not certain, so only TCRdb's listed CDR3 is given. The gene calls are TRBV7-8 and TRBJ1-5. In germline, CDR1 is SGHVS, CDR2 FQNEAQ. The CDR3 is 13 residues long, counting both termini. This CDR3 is CAGSLAGAPAQQY.

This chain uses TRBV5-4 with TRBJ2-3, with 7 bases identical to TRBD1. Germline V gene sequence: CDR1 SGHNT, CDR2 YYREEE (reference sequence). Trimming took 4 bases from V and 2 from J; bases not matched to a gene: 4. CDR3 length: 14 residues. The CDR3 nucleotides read TGTGCCAGCAGCGGTGGACAGGACACAGATACGCAGTATTTT. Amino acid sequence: CASSGGQDTDTQYF.

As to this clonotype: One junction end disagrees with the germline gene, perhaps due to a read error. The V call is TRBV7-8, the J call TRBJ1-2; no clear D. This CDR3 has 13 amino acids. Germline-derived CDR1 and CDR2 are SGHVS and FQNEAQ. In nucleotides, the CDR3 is TGCGCCAGCAGCTTATGCCTTGTAGGGGGCTACACCTTC. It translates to CASSLCLVGGYTF.

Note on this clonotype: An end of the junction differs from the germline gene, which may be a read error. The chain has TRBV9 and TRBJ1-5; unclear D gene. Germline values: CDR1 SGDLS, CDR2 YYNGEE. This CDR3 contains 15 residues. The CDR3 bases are TGTGCCAGCAGCGTAGAAGACTATCCCCTGGTGCCCAAGCATTTT. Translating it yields CASSVEDYPLVPKHF. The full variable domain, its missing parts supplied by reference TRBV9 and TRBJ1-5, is DSGVTQTPKHLITATGQRVTLRCSPRSGDLSVYWYQQSLDQGLQFLIQYYNGEERAKGNILERFSAQQFPDLHSELNLSSLELGDSALYFCASSVEDYPLVPKHFGDGTRLSIL.

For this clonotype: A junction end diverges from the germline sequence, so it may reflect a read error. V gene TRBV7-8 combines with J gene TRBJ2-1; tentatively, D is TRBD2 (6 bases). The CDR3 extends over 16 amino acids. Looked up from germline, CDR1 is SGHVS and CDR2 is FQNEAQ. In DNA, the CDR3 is TGTGCCAGCAGCGAACTAGCCGGGGGTATGTACAATGACCAGTTCTTC. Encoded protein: CASSELAGGMYNDQFF.

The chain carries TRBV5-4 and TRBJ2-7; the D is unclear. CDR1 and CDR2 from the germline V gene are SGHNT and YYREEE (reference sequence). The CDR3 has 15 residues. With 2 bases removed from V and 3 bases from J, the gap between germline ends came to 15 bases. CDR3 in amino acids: CASSFINPLLYEQYF. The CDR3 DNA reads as TGTGCCAGCAGCTTTATTAACCCCCTACTCTACGAGCAGTACTTC.

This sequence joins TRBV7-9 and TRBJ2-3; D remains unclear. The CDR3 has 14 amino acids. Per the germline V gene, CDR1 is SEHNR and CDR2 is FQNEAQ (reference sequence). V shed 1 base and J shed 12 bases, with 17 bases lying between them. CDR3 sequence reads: CASSLVPGPLSQYF. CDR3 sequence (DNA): TGTGCCAGCAGCTTAGTACCAGGTCCCCTTTCTCAGTATTTT.

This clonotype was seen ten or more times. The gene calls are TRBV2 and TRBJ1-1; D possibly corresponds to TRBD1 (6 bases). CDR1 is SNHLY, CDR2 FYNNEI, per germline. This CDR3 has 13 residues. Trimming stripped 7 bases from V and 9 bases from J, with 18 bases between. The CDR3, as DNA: TGTGCCAGCACCAACGCCCAGGGGAATAAAGCTTTCTTT. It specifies CASTNAQGNKAFF.

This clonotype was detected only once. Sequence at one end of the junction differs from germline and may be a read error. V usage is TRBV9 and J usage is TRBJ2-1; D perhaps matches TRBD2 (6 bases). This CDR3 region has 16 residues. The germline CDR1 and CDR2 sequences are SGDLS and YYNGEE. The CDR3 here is CASRDPSSGHYIEQFF. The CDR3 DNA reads TGTGCCAGCAGAGACCCAAGTAGCGGACACTACATTGAGCAGTTCTTC.